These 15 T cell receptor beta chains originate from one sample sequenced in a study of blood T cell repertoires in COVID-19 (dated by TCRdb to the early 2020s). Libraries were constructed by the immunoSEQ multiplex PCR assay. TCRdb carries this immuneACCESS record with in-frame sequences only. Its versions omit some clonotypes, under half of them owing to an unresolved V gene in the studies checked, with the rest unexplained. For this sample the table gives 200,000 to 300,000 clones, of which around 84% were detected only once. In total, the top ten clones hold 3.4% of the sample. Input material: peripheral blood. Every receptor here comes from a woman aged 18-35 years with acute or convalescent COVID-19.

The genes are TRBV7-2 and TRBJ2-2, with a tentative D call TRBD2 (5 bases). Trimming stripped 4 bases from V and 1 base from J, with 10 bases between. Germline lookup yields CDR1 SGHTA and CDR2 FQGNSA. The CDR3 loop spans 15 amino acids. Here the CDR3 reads CASSSREGNTGELFF. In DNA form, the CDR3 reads TGTGCCAGCAGCTCTCGAGAGGGGAACACCGGGGAGCTGTTTTTT.

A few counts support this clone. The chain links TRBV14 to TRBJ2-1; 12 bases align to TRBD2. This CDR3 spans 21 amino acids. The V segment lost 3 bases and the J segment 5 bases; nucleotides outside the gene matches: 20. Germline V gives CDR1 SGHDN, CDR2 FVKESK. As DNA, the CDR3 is TGTGCCAGCAGCCATCTCCTAGGACTAGCGGGATCTCAACCTACAAACAATGAGCAGTTCTTC. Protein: CASSHLLGLAGSQPTNNEQFF. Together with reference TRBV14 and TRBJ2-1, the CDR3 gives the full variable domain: EAGVTQFPSHSVIEKGQTVTLRCDPISGHDNLYWYRRVMGKEIKFLLHFVKESKQDESGMPNNRFLAERTGGTYSTLKVQPAELEDSGVYFCASSHLLGLAGSQPTNNEQFFGPGTRLTVL.

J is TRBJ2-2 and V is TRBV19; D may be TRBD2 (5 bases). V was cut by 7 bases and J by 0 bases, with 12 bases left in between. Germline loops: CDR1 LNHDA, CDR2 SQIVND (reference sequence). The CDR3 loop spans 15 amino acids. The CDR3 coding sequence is TGTGCCAGTAAAAAACCGGGGACGAACACCGGGGAGCTGTTTTTT. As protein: CASKKPGTNTGELFF.

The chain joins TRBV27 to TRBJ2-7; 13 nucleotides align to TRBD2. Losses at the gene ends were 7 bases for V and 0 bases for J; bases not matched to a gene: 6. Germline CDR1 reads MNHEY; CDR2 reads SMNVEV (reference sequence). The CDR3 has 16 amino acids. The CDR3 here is CASTRLAGGLSYEQYF. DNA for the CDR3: TGTGCCAGCACCAGACTAGCGGGAGGACTCTCCTACGAGCAGTACTTC.

The chain's CDR3 is CATDTDKNTEAFF. CDR3 in DNA: TGTGCCACCGACACGGACAAGAACACTGAAGCTTTCTTT. The V gene is TRBV28, the J gene TRBJ1-1; D possibly corresponds to TRBD1 (5 bases). V was pared by 10 bases and J by 1 base, with 13 bases between. Germline V gene data show CDR1 as MDHEN and CDR2 as SYDVKM. The CDR3 contains 13 residues.

DNA of the CDR3: TGTGCCTGGAGCCTAGCGGTTACGACCGGGGAGCTGTTTTTT. Protein product: CAWSLAVTTGELFF. The chain carries TRBV30 and TRBJ2-2; 7 nucleotides align to TRBD2. The V segment lost 3 bases and the J segment 5 bases; nucleotides outside the gene matches: 6. This CDR3 has 14 residues. The germline gives CDR1 GTSNPN, CDR2 SVGIG (reference sequence).

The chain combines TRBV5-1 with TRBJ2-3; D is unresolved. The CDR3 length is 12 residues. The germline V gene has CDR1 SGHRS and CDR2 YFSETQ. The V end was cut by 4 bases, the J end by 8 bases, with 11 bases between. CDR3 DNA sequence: TGCGCCAGCAGCGCTAGTGAGGTTACGCAGTATTTT. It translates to CASSASEVTQYF.

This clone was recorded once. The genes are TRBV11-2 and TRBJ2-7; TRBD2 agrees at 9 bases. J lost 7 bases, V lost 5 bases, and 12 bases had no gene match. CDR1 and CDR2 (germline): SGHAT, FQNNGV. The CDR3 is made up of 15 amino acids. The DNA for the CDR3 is TGTGCCAGCAGCCCCAGGATAGCGGGAGTGGGTGAGCAGTACTTC. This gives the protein CASSPRIAGVGEQYF.

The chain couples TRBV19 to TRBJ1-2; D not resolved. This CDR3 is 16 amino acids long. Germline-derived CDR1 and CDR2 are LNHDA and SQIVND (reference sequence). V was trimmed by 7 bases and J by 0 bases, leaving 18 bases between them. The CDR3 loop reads CASTTQKERPNYGYTF. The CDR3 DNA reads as TGTGCCAGTACCACCCAAAAGGAGCGGCCTAACTATGGCTACACCTTC.

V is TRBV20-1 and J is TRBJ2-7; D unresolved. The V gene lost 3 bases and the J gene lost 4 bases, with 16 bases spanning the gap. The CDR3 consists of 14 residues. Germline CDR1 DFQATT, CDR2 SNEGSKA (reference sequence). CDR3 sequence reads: CSASPKTPLYEQYF. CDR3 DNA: TGCAGTGCTAGTCCTAAAACCCCCCTTTACGAGCAGTACTTC.

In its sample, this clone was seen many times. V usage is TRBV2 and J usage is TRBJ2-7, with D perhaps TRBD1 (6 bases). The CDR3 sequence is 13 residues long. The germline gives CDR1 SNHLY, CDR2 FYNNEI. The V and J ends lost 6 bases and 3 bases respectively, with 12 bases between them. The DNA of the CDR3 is TGTGCCAGCAGAAATACAGGGTTCTACGAGCAGTACTTC. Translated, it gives CASRNTGFYEQYF.

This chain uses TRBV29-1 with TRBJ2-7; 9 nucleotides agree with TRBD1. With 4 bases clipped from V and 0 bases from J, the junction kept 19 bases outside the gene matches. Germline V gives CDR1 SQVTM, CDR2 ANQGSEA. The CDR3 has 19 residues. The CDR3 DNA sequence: TGCAGCGTTGTGGGGACCCGGGACAGGGATGGGTTAGTCTCCTACGAGCAGTACTTC. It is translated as CSVVGTRDRDGLVSYEQYF.

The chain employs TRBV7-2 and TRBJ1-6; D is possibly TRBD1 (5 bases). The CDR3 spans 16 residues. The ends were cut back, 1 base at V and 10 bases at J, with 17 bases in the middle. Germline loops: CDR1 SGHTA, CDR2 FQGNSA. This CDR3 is CASSLEVAGSQSPLHF. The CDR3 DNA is TGTGCCAGCAGCTTAGAGGTCGCAGGGTCACAGTCACCCCTCCACTTT.

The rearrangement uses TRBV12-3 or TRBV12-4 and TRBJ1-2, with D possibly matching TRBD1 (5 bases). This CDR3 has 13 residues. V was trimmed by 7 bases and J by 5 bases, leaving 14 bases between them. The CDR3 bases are TGTGCCAGCACAGCAGGGTTAGGGTATGGCTACACCTTC. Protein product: CASTAGLGYGYTF.

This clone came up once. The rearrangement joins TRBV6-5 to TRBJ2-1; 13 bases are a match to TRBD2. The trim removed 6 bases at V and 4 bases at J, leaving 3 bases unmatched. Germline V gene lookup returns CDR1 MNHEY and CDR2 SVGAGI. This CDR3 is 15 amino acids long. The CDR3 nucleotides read TGTGCCAGCAGGAAGGGACTAGCGGGATACAATGAGCAGTTCTTC. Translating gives CASRKGLAGYNEQFF.